A single sample gave rise to the 9 T cell receptor beta chains below, sequenced in a study of CD8+ T cells in alopecia areata. The authors extracted RNA and reverse transcribed it into cDNA as the sequencing template. Assay used: immunoSEQ multiplex PCR; TCRdb lists only in-frame clones, some missing. The sample lists 150,000 to 200,000 clones; 58% were seen once. Treatment meaning: oral pan-JAK inhibitor, 5-10 mg twice daily. The sample was CD4+ T cells sorted from blood, taken between weeks 55 and 65, from a patient treated with tofacitinib. Source of these receptors: a human donor with alopecia areata.

V gene TRBV30 combines with J gene TRBJ1-5, with D uncertain. V was pared by 2 bases and J by 6 bases, with 11 bases between. The CDR3 consists of 13 residues. The germline CDR1 and CDR2 sequences are GTSNPN and SVGIG (reference sequence). CDR3 nucleotides: TGTGCCTGGAGTACCGGGTTCCCTCAGCCCCAGCATTTT. Translation gives CAWSTGFPQPQHF.

This clone was seen a few times. The CDR3 sequence: CAWSVKGGSEAFF. The DNA for the CDR3 is TGTGCCTGGAGTGTAAAGGGGGGATCTGAAGCTTTCTTT. The J gene is TRBJ1-1, the V gene TRBV30; D is perhaps TRBD1 (6 bases). V lost 0 bases and J 6 bases, leaving 11 bases between the germline ends. CDR3 size: 13 residues. CDR1 and CDR2 from the germline V gene are GTSNPN and SVGIG (reference sequence).

The sample holds a few counts of this clone. The V call is TRBV30, the J call TRBJ1-1, with unresolved D. This CDR3 has 14 amino acids. The ends were cut back, 2 bases at V and 4 bases at J, with 14 bases in the middle. Germline CDR1 and CDR2: GTSNPN and SVGIG (reference sequence). CDR3 protein: CAWSLTAVGTEAFF. The CDR3 DNA reads as TGTGCCTGGAGTCTGACGGCGGTGGGCACTGAAGCTTTCTTT. Complete variable domain (other parts from reference TRBV30 and TRBJ1-1): SQTIHQWPATLVQPVGSPLSLECTVEGTSNPNLYWYRQAAGRGLQLLFYSVGIGQISSEVPQNLSASRPQDRQFILSSKKLLLSDSGFYLCAWSLTAVGTEAFFGQGTRLTVV.

The V gene is TRBV10-3, the J gene TRBJ2-5; no clear D. The CDR3 is 14 amino acids. V was trimmed by 0 bases and J by 2 bases, leaving 7 bases between them. Germline values: CDR1 ENHRY, CDR2 SYGVKD. CDR3 nucleotides: TGTGCCATCAGTGAGTCGGCAGCACAAGAGACCCAGTACTTC. Protein: CAISESAAQETQYF.

The chain couples TRBV9 to TRBJ2-1, with 9 nucleotides matching TRBD2. CDR1 is SGDLS and CDR2 is YYNGEE in the germline V gene. The V gene end was trimmed by 4 bases and the J gene end by 6 bases; junction bases not matched to a gene: 8. The CDR3 is made up of 15 amino acids. CDR3 residues: CASSPGGAGGNEQFF. In DNA, the CDR3 is TGTGCCAGCAGCCCAGGTGGAGCGGGGGGCAATGAGCAGTTCTTC. The full variable domain, with the rest looked up from reference TRBV9 and TRBJ2-1, is DSGVTQTPKHLITATGQRVTLRCSPRSGDLSVYWYQQSLDQGLQFLIQYYNGEERAKGNILERFSAQQFPDLHSELNLSSLELGDSALYFCASSPGGAGGNEQFFGPGTRLTVL.

The V gene is TRBV29-1, the J gene TRBJ2-3, with D perhaps TRBD1 or TRBD2 (5 bases each). Germline V gene lookup returns CDR1 SQVTM and CDR2 ANQGSEA. V lost 4 bases and J lost 3, with 11 bases in between. The CDR3 spans 13 residues. The CDR3 nucleotides are TGCAGCGTTGGGGGGAGTTTAACAGATACGCAGTATTTT. Its translation: CSVGGSLTDTQYF.

The chain is built from TRBV30 and TRBJ2-7, with 7 bases aligning to TRBD2. The V gene end was trimmed by 0 bases and the J gene end by 3 bases; junction bases not matched to a gene: 5. Germline CDR1 and CDR2: GTSNPN and SVGIG (reference sequence). This CDR3 comprises 14 residues. The DNA for the CDR3 is TGTGCCTGGAGTGTTTGGGGGGGGTTCTACGAGCAGTACTTC. It translates to CAWSVWGGFYEQYF.

The chain combines TRBV29-1 with TRBJ2-3; D perhaps matches TRBD2 (6 bases). CDR3 size: 12 residues. Germline V gives CDR1 SQVTM, CDR2 ANQGSEA. Trimming removed 3 bases at V and 5 bases at J, with 9 bases between. The CDR3 region is CSVDSSEDTQYF. The CDR3 region has the DNA TGCAGCGTTGACTCTAGCGAAGATACGCAGTATTTT.

This chain joins TRBV6-5 and TRBJ1-4; D possibly corresponds to TRBD1 (5 bases). The CDR3 extends over 14 amino acids. V dropped 5 bases and J dropped 7 bases, with 14 bases sitting between them. In germline, CDR1 is MNHEY, CDR2 SVGAGI. The DNA for the CDR3 is TGTGCCAGCAGTCTCGACGCTAGGGGTGAAAAACTGTTTTTT. Translation: CASSLDARGEKLFF.